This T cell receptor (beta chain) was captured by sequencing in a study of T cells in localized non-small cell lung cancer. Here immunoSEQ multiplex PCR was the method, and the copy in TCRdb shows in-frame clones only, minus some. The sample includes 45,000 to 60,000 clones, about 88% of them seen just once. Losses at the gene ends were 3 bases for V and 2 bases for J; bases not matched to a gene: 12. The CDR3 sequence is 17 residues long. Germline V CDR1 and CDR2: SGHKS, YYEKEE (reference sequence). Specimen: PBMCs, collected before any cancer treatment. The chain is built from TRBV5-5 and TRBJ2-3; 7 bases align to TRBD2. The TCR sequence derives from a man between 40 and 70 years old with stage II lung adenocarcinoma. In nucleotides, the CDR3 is TGTGCCAGCAGCTCCTCTCTAGGGACTACTCACACAGATACGCAGTATTTT. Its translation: CASSSSLGTTHTDTQYF.